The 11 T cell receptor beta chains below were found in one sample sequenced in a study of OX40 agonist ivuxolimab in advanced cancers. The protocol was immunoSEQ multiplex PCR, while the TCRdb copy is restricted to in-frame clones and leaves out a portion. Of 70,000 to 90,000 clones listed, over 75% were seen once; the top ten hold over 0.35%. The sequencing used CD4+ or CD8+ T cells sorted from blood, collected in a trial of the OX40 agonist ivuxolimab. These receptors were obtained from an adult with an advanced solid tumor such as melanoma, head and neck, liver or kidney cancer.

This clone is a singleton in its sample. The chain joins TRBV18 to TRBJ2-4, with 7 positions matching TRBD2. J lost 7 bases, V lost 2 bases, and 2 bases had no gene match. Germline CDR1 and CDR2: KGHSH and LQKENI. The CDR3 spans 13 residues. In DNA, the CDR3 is TGTGCCAGCTCACCAGGACTAGAGAACATTCAGTACTTC. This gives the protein CASSPGLENIQYF.

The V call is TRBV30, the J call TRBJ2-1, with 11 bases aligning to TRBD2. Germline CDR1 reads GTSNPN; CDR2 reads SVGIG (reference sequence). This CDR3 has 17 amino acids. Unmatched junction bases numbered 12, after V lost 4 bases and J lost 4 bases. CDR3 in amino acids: CAWTGESSGRPYNEQFF. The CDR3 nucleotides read TGTGCCTGGACGGGGGAGTCTAGCGGGAGGCCTTACAATGAGCAGTTCTTC.

The CDR3 sequence is CASSPLAGVETQYF. In DNA, the CDR3 is TGTGCCAGCAGCCCGCTAGCGGGAGTAGAGACCCAGTACTTC. This chain connects TRBV7-9 to TRBJ2-5; 10 positions match TRBD2. CDR1 and CDR2 from the germline V gene are SEHNR and FQNEAQ (reference sequence). The V segment lost 5 bases and the J segment 4 bases; nucleotides outside the gene matches: 4. There are 14 residues in the CDR3. The full variable domain, in which reference TRBV7-9 and TRBJ2-5 provide the parts outside the CDR3, is DTGVSQNPRHKITKRGQNVTFRCDPISEHNRLYWYRQTLGQGPEFLTYFQNEAQLEKSRLLSDRFSAERPKGSFSTLEIQRTEQGDSAMYLCASSPLAGVETQYFGPGTRLLVL.

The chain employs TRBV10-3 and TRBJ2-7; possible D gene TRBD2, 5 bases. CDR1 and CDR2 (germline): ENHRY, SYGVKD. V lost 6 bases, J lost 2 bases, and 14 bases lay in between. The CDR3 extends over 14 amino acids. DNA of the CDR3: TGTGCCATCAGGTATAGCGCTCCACCCTACGAGCAGTACTTC. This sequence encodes CAIRYSAPPYEQYF.

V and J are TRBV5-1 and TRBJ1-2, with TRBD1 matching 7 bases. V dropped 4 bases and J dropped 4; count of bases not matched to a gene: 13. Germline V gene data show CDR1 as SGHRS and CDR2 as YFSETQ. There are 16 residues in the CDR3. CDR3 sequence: CASSPGGDGTAYGYTF. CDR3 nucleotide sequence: TGCGCCAGCAGCCCTGGGGGCGACGGGACAGCCTATGGCTACACCTTC.

CDR3 in amino acids: CASSAGAGVSSYEQYF. In DNA, the CDR3 is TGTGCCAGCAGCGCCGGAGCAGGGGTGAGCTCCTACGAGCAGTACTTC. The chain carries TRBV5-4 and TRBJ2-7; D is possibly TRBD1 (6 bases). Between the trimmed V and J ends, which lost 4 bases and 0 bases, there was a span of 17 bases. Germline V gene sequence: CDR1 SGHNT, CDR2 YYREEE (reference sequence). CDR3 length: 16 amino acids.

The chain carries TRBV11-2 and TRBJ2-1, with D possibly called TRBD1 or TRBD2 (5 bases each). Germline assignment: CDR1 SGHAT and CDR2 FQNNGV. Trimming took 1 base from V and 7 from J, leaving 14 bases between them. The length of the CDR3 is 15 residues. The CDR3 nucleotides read TGTGCCAGCAGCTTAGTTCGTGGGACCTTAAATGAGCAGTTCTTC. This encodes CASSLVRGTLNEQFF. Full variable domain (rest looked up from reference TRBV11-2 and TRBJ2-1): EAGVAQSPRYKIIEKRQSVAFWCNPISGHATLYWYQQILGQGPKLLIQFQNNGVVDDSQLPKDRFSAERLKGVDSTLKIQPAKLEDSAVYLCASSLVRGTLNEQFFGPGTRLTVL.

The CDR3 DNA follows: TGTGCCAGCAGCTTGGGACTAGCGGGAACCACAGATACGCAGTATTTT. Translated, it gives CASSLGLAGTTDTQYF. The chain uses TRBV5-8 and TRBJ2-3, with 11 bases fitting TRBD2. There are 16 residues in the CDR3. The V gene end was trimmed by 0 bases and the J gene end by 2 bases; junction bases not matched to a gene: 2. Per the germline V gene, CDR1 is SGHTS and CDR2 is YDEGEE.

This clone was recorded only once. CDR3 in DNA: TGCGCCAGCAGCTCGGGGACTAGCCCCGATACGCAGTATTTT. It is translated as CASSSGTSPDTQYF. The V and J genes are TRBV5-1 and TRBJ2-3; 9 nucleotides align to TRBD2. With V trimmed by 3 bases and J by 6 bases, 5 bases remained unmatched. The CDR3 length is 14 residues. The germline V gene has CDR1 SGHRS and CDR2 YFSETQ.

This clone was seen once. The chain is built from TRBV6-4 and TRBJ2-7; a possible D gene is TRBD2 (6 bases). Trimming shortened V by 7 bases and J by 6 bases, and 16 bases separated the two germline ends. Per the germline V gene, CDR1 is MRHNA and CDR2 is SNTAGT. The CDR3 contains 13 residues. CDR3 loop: CASNQQEGVEQYF. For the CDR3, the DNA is TGTGCCAGCAATCAACAGGAGGGAGTCGAGCAGTACTTC.

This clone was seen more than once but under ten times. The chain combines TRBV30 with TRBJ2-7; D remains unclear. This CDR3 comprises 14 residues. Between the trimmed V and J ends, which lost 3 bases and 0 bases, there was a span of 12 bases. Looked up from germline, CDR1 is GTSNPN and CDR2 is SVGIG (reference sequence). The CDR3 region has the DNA TGTGCCTGGAGCGCTCAGGAAGACTCCTACGAGCAGTACTTC. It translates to CAWSAQEDSYEQYF.